This TCR beta chain was obtained from a study of T cell repertoires in cytomegalovirus infection (dated by TCRdb to about 2019). Notes on the research overall: Alongside well-studied HLA-B-restricted epitopes, the peptide stimulations were aimed at recently identified HLA-C-restricted CMV epitopes, whose presentation resists viral immunomodulation. Donor HLA type was relevant to the analysis, as public TCR beta signatures indicated carriage of CMV infection together with the matching HLA type. General findings and caveats noted by the study authors: The ex vivo response was dominated by HLA-C-restricted CMV-specific TCR beta clonotypes, and the single most frequent clonotype in two of eight donors was supplied by these HLA-C-restricted clonotypes. In both this cohort and an independent cohort of several hundred donors, the cumulative frequency of public TCR beta family members distinguished carriers of CMV infection plus the relevant HLA type.

CDR1 and CDR2, per the germline V gene, are MGHRA and YSYEKL. Reading from cysteine to phenylalanine, the CDR3 counts 15 amino acids. Left in the record is the CDR3 DNA by itself, 45 bases read in frame from the first base. At the junction V is shortened by 1 base and J by 3 bases, with 13 bases in between. A word on this clonotype: Its antigen specificity is not known. No much larger clone exists at a distance of one base, and base qualities are not known.

The run used an Illumina HiSeq 1500. The public reads were reprocessed in TCRdb via fastp at Q25 and MiXCR, keeping in-frame beta chains. Here each entry gathers all rows of one CDR3 protein and keeps the most common genes and DNA. The sample profile shows approximately 150,000 distinct CDR3 sequences; less than 25% of them were found once. The top ten constitute roughly 25% of the sample. The treatment or condition label here, explained by the study, means: in vitro stimulation with specific CMV peptide epitopes to enrich CMV-specific T cells. The sequence links TRBV4-1 to TRBJ2-7, with TRBD2 as a weak D call on 5 bases. The sequence was collected from a human donor in good health (CMV status not recorded). Some clones in this sample may be carry-over from other donors' samples. This specimen consisted of CD8+ T cells from cultured PBMCs, obtained from culture after CMV antigen stimulation. Here is the DNA: TGCGCCAGCAGCCAAGCCCTGGGGAGATACTACGAGCAGTACTTC. Its protein product is CASSQALGRYYEQYF.